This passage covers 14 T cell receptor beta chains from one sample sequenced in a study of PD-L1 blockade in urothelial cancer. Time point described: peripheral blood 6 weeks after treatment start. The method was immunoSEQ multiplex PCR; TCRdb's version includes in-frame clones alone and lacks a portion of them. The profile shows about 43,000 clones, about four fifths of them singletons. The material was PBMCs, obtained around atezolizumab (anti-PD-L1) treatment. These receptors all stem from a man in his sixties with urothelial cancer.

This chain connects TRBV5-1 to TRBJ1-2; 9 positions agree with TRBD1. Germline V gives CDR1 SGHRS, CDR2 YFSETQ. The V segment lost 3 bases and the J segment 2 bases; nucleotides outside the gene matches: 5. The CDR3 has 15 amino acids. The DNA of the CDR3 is TGCGCCAGCAGCTACCGGGACAGGGAAAACTATGGCTACACCTTC. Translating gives CASSYRDRENYGYTF. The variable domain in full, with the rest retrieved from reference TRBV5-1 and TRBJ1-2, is KAGVTQTPRYLIKTRGQQVTLSCSPISGHRSVSWYQQTPGQGLQFLFEYFSETQRNKGNFPGRFSGRQFSNSRSEMNVSTLELGDSALYLCASSYRDRENYGYTFGSGTRLTVV.

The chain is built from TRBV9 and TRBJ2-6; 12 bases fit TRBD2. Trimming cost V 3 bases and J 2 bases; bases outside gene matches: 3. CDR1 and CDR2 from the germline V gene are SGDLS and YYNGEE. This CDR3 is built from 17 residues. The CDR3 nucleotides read TGTGCCAGCAGCGACCGACTAGCGGGGGCTGGGGCCAACGTCCTGACTTTC. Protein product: CASSDRLAGAGANVLTF.

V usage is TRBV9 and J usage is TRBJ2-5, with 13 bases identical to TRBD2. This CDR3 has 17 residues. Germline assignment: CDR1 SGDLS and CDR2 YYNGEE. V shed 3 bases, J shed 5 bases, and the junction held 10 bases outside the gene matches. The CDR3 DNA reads TGTGCCAGCAGCGCAGCCCCGGGACTAGCGGGATCGGAGACCCAGTACTTC. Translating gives CASSAAPGLAGSETQYF.

CDR3 in DNA: TGCAGTGGACTGATGAACACTGAAGCTTTCTTT. Translating it yields CSGLMNTEAFF. This chain connects TRBV20-1 to TRBJ1-1, with no clear D. Germline-derived CDR1 and CDR2 are DFQATT and SNEGSKA (reference sequence). Trimming took off 7 bases at V and 0 bases at J, with 6 bases between the two ends. This CDR3 is built from 11 residues.

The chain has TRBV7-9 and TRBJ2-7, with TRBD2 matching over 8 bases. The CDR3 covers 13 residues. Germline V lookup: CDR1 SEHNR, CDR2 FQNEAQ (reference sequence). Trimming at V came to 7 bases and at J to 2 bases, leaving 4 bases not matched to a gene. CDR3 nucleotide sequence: TGTGCCAGCAATATAGCGGGGACCTACGAGCAGTACTTC. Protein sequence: CASNIAGTYEQYF.

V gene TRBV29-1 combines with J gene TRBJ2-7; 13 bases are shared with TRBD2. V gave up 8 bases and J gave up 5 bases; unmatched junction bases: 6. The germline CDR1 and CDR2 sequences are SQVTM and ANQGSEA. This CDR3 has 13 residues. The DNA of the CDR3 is TGCAGCACCCGACTAGCGGGGGGTAACGAGCAGTACTTC. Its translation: CSTRLAGGNEQYF.

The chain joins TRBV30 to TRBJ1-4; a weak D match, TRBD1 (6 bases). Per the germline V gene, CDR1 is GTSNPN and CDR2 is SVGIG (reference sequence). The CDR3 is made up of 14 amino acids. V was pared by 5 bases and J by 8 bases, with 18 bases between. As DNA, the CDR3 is TGTGCCTGGGGTAGGGAAGGGGGATTCGAAAAACTGTTTTTT. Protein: CAWGREGGFEKLFF. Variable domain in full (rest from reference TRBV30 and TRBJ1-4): SQTIHQWPATLVQPVGSPLSLECTVEGTSNPNLYWYRQAAGRGLQLLFYSVGIGQISSEVPQNLSASRPQDRQFILSSKKLLLSDSGFYLCAWGREGGFEKLFFGSGTQLSVL.

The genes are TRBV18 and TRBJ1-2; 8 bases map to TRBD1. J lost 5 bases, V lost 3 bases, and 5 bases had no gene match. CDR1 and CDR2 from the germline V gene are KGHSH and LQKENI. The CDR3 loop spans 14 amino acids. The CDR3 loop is CASSPSGQGYGYTF. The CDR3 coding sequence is TGTGCCAGCTCACCGAGCGGACAGGGATATGGCTACACCTTC.

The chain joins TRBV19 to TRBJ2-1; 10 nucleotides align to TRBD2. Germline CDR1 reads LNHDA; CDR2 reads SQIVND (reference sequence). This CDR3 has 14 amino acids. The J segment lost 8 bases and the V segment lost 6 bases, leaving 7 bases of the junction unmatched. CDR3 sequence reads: CASSLGLAWDEQFF. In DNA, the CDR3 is TGTGCCAGTAGCCTGGGACTAGCGTGGGATGAGCAGTTCTTC.

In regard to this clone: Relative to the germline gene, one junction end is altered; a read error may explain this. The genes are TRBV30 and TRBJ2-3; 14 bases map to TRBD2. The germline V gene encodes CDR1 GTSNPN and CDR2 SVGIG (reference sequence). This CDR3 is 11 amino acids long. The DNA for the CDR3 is TGTGCCTGGAGTGGGACTAGCGGGGGGAATTTT. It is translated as CAWSGTSGGNF.

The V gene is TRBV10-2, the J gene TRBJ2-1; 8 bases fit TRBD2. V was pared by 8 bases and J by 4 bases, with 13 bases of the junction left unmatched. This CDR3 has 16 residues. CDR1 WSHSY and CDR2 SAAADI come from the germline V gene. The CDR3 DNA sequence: TGCGCCAGCTCTGTTGACGGACTAGCTCCTTACAATGAGCAGTTCTTC. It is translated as CASSVDGLAPYNEQFF.

CDR3 DNA sequence: TGTGCCAGCAGTTTCGCCCTTCCTTTAGACACAGGACTAAACAATGAGCAGTTCTTC. This codes for CASSFALPLDTGLNNEQFF. The rearrangement links TRBV28 to TRBJ2-1; D is possibly TRBD2 (6 bases). This CDR3 is 19 amino acids long. CDR1 is MDHEN and CDR2 is SYDVKM in the germline V gene. Trimming pared 3 bases from V and 5 bases from J, leaving 26 bases between.

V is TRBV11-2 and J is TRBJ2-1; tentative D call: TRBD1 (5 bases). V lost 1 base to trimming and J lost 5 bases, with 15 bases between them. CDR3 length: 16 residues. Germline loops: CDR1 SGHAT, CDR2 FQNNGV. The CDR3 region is CASSLAPARAHNEQFF. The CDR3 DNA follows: TGTGCCAGCAGCTTAGCGCCGGCCAGGGCCCACAATGAGCAGTTCTTC. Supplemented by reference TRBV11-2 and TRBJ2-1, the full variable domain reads EAGVAQSPRYKIIEKRQSVAFWCNPISGHATLYWYQQILGQGPKLLIQFQNNGVVDDSQLPKDRFSAERLKGVDSTLKIQPAKLEDSAVYLCASSLAPARAHNEQFFGPGTRLTVL.

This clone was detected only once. The CDR3 region has the DNA TGTGCCAGCAGCTTATCCCCCGGGACAGGCCTGGGCTACACCTTC. Translated: CASSLSPGTGLGYTF. The V call is TRBV11-2, the J call TRBJ1-2, with TRBD1 matching 8 bases. CDR1 is SGHAT and CDR2 is FQNNGV in the germline V gene. This CDR3 has 15 amino acids. V gave up 2 bases and J gave up 8 bases; unmatched junction bases: 10.